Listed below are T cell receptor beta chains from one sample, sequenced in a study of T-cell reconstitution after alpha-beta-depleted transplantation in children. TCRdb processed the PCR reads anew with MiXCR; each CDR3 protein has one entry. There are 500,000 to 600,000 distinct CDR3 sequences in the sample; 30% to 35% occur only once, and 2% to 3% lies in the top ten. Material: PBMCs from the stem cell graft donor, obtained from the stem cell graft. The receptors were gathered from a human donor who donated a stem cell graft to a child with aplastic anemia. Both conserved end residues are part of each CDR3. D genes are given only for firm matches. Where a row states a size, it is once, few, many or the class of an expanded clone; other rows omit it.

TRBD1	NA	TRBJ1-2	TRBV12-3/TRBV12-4	TGTGCCAGCAGTGTTTTTGGGAACCCGGTTGGGACAGATGGCTACACCTTC	CASSVFGNPVGTDGYTF
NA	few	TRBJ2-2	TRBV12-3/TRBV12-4	TGTGCCAGCAGTTTCGACTCTGACACCGGGGAGCTGTTTTTT	CASSFDSDTGELFF
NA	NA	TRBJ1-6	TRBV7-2	TGTGCCAGCAGCTTAGATAGGACAGTCAATTCACCCCTCCACTTT	CASSLDRTVNSPLHF
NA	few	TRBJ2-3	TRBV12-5	TGTGCTACGGGCTCTTCAGATACGCAGTATTTT	CATGSSDTQYF
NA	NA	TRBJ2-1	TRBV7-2	TGTGCCAGCAGCTTAGTTTTAGGACTATCGTACAATGAGCAGTTCTTC	CASSLVLGLSYNEQFF
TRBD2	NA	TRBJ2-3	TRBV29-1	TGCAGCGTTTCCGGAGTAGCGGGAGGAGCAGATACGCAGTATTTT	CSVSGVAGGADTQYF
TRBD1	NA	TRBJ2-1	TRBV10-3	TGTGCCATCAGTGAGTCTGAGGGGGCTCCGGGACGCAATGAGCAGTTCTTC	CAISESEGAPGRNEQFF
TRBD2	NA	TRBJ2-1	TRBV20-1	TGCAGTGCTAGCCTAGCGGGGGACTACAATGAGCAGTTCTTC	CSASLAGDYNEQFF
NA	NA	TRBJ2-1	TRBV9	TGTGCCAGCAGCGCCGTCATGGAGGTCGCCTACAATGAGCAGTTCTTC	CASSAVMEVAYNEQFF
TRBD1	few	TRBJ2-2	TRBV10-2	TGCGCCAGCAGGGGGACAGACGCCACCGGGGAGCTGTTTTTT	CASRGTDATGELFF
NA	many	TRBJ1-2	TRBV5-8	TGTGCCAGCAGCTTGGCTATGGTTAGCTACACCTTC	CASSLAMVSYTF
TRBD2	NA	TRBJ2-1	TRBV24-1	TGTGCCACCAGTGACCTAGGGACTAGCGGGACCTACAATGAGCAGTTCTTC	CATSDLGTSGTYNEQFF
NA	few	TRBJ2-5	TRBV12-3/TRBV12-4	TGTGCCAGCAGTTTAGTTTTGGGGCTCCGGCCGGGGCCCCAGTACTTC	CASSLVLGLRPGPQYF
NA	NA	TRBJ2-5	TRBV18	TGTGCCAGCTCACCACCGAGAAGGGGAGTCCTGAACCAAGAGACCCAGTACTTC	CASSPPRRGVLNQETQYF
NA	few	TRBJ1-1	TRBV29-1	TGCAGCGCCGAGGGGGGGGCTTTCTTT	CSAEGGAFF
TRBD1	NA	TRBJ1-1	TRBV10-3	TGTGCCATCAGTTCACAGGGGAAGGACACTGAAGCTTTCTTT	CAISSQGKDTEAFF
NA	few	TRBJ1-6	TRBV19	TGTGCCAGTAGTCCTCCCTTACCCCTCCACTTT	CASSPPLPLHF
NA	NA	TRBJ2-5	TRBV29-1	TGCAGCGTGGGAGGGGGCAGGGAAGAGACCCAGTACTTC	CSVGGGREETQYF
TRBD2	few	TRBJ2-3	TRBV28	TGTGCCAGCAGACCGGCTACTAGCGGGGGGGATGATACGCAGTATTTT	CASRPATSGGDDTQYF
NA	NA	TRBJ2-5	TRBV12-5	TGTGCTAGTGGCCCTCCGGTGGGGGAGACCCAGTACTTC	CASGPPVGETQYF
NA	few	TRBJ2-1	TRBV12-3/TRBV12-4	TGTGCCAGCAGTTTTGAGGGCTATGAGCAGTTCTTC	CASSFEGYEQFF
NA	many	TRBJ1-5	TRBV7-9	TGTGCCAGCAGTTTACAGGGCGATCAGCCCCAGCATTTT	CASSLQGDQPQHF
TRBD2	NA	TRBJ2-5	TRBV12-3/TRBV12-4	TGTGCCAGCAGTGGGAGACTAGCGGGTCCCCAAGAGACCCAGTACTTC	CASSGRLAGPQETQYF
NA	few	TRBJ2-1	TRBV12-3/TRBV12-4	TGTGCCAGCAGCCTGACGTGGAGTGAGCAGTTCTTC	CASSLTWSEQFF
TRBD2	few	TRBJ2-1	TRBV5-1	TGCGCCAGCAGCCCGCAGTCCACTAGCGGGAGCTTTGAGCAGTTCTTC	CASSPQSTSGSFEQFF
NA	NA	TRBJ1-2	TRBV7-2	TGTGCCAGCAGCCTAGGCCTAGATAATGGCTACACCTTC	CASSLGLDNGYTF
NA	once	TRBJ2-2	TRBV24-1	TGTGCCACCAGTGATTTAGGACTGCTGAAGGACACCGGGGAGCTGTTTTTT	CATSDLGLLKDTGELFF
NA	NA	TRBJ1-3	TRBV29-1	TGCAGCGCCCGTCCCGATAACCGGGAAAACACCATATATTTT	CSARPDNRENTIYF
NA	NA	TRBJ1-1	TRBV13	TGTGCCAGCAGCCTCCAGGGACGGGCGAAGAACACTGAAGCTTTCTTT	CASSLQGRAKNTEAFF
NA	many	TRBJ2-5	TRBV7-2	TGTGCCAGCAGCTCCCTCGCGCAGGGGACGGAGACCCAGTACTTC	CASSSLAQGTETQYF
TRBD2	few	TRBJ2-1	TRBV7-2	TGTGCCAGCAGCTTAGTAGGCTCGACTAGCGGGAGGAATGAGCAGTTCTTC	CASSLVGSTSGRNEQFF
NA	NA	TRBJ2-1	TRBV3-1	TGTGCCAGCAGCCCCTCGGAAGTCAATGAGCAGTTCTTC	CASSPSEVNEQFF
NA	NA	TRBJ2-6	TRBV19	TGTGCCAGTAGTATAGAGGCAGGGGCTGGGGCCAACGTCCTGACTTTC	CASSIEAGAGANVLTF
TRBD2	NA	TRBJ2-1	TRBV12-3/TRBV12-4	TGTGCCAGCAGTAACCGAGGGGAGGGCCCCTACAATGAGCAGTTCTTC	CASSNRGEGPYNEQFF
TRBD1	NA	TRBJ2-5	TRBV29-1	TGCAGCGCTCTCGGGACAGACCAAGAGACCCAGTACTTC	CSALGTDQETQYF
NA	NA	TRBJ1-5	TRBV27	TGTGCCAGCAGTCGACAGGATAGCAATCAGCCCCAGCATTTT	CASSRQDSNQPQHF
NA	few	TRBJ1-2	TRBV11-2	TGTGCCAGCAGCAAGCCCGGTGGAGAGGGCTACACCTTC	CASSKPGGEGYTF
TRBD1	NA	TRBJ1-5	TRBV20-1	TGCAGTGCTAGACCCTCGGGGACAGGGAGGCAGCCCCAGCATTTT	CSARPSGTGRQPQHF
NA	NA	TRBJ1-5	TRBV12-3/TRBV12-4	TGTGCCAGCAGTCTGGCAGGAGGGGAGGGCAATCAGCCCCAGCATTTT	CASSLAGGEGNQPQHF
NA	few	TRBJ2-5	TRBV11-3	TGTGCCAGCAGCTTTAGCGACCAAGAGACCCAGTACTTC	CASSFSDQETQYF
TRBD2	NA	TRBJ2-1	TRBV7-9	TGTGCCAGCAGCCCTCTTCGCGCGGGAGGACACAATGAGCAGTTCTTC	CASSPLRAGGHNEQFF
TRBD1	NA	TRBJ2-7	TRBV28	TGTGCCAGCAGTCCCGACAGGGTGGCCGAGCAGTACTTC	CASSPDRVAEQYF
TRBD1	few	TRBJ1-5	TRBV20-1	TGCAGTGCCAAGACAGGGGGCAATCAGCCCCAGCATTTT	CSAKTGGNQPQHF
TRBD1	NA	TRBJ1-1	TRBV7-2	TGTGCCAGCAGCCCCACAGGGGGCTGGAACACTGAAGCTTTCTTT	CASSPTGGWNTEAFF
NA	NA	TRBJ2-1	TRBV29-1	TGCAGCGGGGCGGACAATGAGCAGTTCTTC	CSGADNEQFF
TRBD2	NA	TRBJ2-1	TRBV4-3	TGCGCCAGCAGCCAAGATGCCCGAGGGGCTAGCGGGAGACCGTTCTTC	CASSQDARGASGRPFF
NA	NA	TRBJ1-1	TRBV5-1	TGCGCCAGCAGCTGGACTCGGGGGAGAGACACTGAAGCTTTCTTT	CASSWTRGRDTEAFF
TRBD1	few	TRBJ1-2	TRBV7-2	TGTGCCAGCAGCAGACCAGGGGGGGTACGGGATGGCTACACCTTC	CASSRPGGVRDGYTF
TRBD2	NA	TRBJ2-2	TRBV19	TGTGCCAGTAGTCCAACTAGCGGGGATAACACCGGGGAGCTGTTTTTT	CASSPTSGDNTGELFF